This T cell receptor beta chain was documented in a study of ipilimumab plus nivolumab after autologous stem cell transplantation. Across the whole study: Myeloma patients were high-risk transplant-naive or relapsed within 3 years of first autologous transplant.

Germline V gene sequence: CDR1 SGHTA, CDR2 FQGNSA. J was trimmed by 3 bases and V by 8 bases; bases with no gene match: 10. The CDR3 has 16 residues. Checkpoint therapy with ipilimumab 1 mg/kg began 14 to 28 days after transplant. Assay: immunoSEQ multiplex PCR; the TCRdb copy retains only in-frame clones and omits some. The sample includes about 6,000 clones, roughly nine tenths of them seen just once. Specimen: PBMCs, collected in a trial of ipilimumab plus nivolumab as post-transplant consolidation. V usage is TRBV7-2 and J usage is TRBJ2-2; 9 nucleotides align to TRBD1. The clonotype was recovered from a female donor with multiple myeloma. The DNA of the CDR3 is TGTGCCAGCGGCGGGAAGAGGACAGGGGACACCGGGGAGCTGTTTTTT. Protein: CASGGKRTGDTGELFF.